This TCR beta chain was sequenced in a study of CD8+ T cells in alopecia areata. After isolation, RNA underwent reverse transcription to generate cDNA as the sequencing template. Profiled with immunoSEQ multiplex PCR; TCRdb holds only in-frame clones, not every one. Of some 22,000 clones in the sample, around 56% were seen once. This clone turned up a few times. What it recognizes is unknown. Researchers gathered lesional scalp punch biopsies and peripheral blood from patients with alopecia areata. Using a FACSAria, the CD4+ and CD8+ T cells were sorted from the PBMCs. Findings and caveats of the study: Affected lesional scalp, above all in alopecia totalis/universalis, was more clonal than normal scalp. Sequencing of scalp samples also includes resident alphabeta T cells from normal skin.

V gave up 5 bases and J gave up 0 bases, with 5 bases separating them. The CDR3 runs 13 residues. Germline assignment: CDR1 SEHNR and CDR2 FQNEAQ (reference sequence). The sample was NKG2D-high CD8+ T cells sorted from blood. The chain joins TRBV7-9 to TRBJ1-3; D is ambiguous. The sequence came from a human donor with alopecia areata. In nucleotides, the CDR3 is TGTGCCAGCAGCCCCGGCTCTGGAAACACCATATATTTT. Its translation: CASSPGSGNTIYF. The variable domain in full, with the rest retrieved from reference TRBV7-9 and TRBJ1-3, is DTGVSQNPRHKITKRGQNVTFRCDPISEHNRLYWYRQTLGQGPEFLTYFQNEAQLEKSRLLSDRFSAERPKGSFSTLEIQRTEQGDSAMYLCASSPGSGNTIYFGEGSWLTVV.